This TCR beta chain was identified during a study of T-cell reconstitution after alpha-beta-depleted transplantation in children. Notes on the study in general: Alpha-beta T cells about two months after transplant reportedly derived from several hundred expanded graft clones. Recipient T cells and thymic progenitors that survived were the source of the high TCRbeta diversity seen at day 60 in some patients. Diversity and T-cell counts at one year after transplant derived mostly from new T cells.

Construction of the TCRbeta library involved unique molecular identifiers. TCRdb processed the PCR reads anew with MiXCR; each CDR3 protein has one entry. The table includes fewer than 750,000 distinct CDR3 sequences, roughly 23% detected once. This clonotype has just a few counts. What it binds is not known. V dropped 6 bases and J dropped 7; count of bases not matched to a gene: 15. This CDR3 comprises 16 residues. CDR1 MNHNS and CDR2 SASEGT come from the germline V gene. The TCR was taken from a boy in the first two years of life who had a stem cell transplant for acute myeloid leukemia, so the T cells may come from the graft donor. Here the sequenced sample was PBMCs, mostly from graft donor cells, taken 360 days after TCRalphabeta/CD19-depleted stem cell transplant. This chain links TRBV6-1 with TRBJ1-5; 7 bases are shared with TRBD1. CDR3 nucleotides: TGTGCCAGCAGCCGAGTCCTTACAGGGGAGCGGCAGCCCCAGCATTTT. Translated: CASSRVLTGERQPQHF.